This TCR beta chain was obtained from a study of beta chain features in type 1 diabetes. Study outcomes and limitations: Significant though moderate, a shortening of TCRB CDR3s appeared in all four CD4+ subsets of Type 1 diabetes patients.

Stem cell-like memory, regulatory, central memory and naive CD4+ cells were sorted via CD45RO/CCR7/CD25/CD127/CD95/CD27. Reverse transcribing all isolated RNA meant expressed TCRB transcripts were sequenced. TCRdb's copy holds only in-frame clones and misses some; the assay was immunoSEQ multiplex PCR. The sample lists about 370,000 clones, around 15% occurring once. This clone has just a few counts. Its antigen is unidentified. Germline V gene lookup returns CDR1 SQVTM and CDR2 ANQGSEA. The V and J ends lost 7 bases and 1 base, in that order; junction bases with no gene match: 11. The CDR3 totals 15 residues.

This chain joins TRBV29-1 and TRBJ2-7, with TRBD2 matching over 9 bases. What was sequenced was naive CD4+ T cells from blood. The clonotype was recovered from a woman in her late teens or twenties in good health. CDR3 nucleotide sequence: TGCAGCGCCCTGCGGACTAGCGTTGGTTCCTACGAGCAGTACTTC. This sequence encodes CSALRTSVGSYEQYF.